This T cell receptor (beta chain) was captured by sequencing in a study of PD-L1 blockade in urothelial cancer. The assay was immunoSEQ multiplex PCR, and TCRdb's table has in-frame clones only and misses some. The sample carries some 15,000 clones, around 89% recorded once. Germline loops: CDR1 MNHEY, CDR2 SMNVEV (reference sequence). Trimming left V 1 base short and J 4 bases short, with 13 bases between. The CDR3 runs 16 residues. V usage is TRBV27 and J usage is TRBJ2-2; a weak D match, TRBD2 (5 bases). The source material was PBMCs, sampled around atezolizumab (anti-PD-L1) treatment. This clonotype was sampled from a man between 65 and 85 years old with urothelial cancer. The DNA of the CDR3 is TGTGCCAGCAGTTTATTCGGCCGACTAATCACCGGGGAGCTGTTTTTT. Its translation: CASSLFGRLITGELFF.